This entry lists 18 T cell receptor beta chains sequenced from one sample in a study of beta chain features in type 1 diabetes. Their recognized antigens are unknown. Study results and limitations: In all four CD4+ subsets, TCRB CDR3 length was significantly, moderately reduced in type 1 diabetes.

The isolated RNA, all of it, was reverse transcribed, so expressed TCRB transcripts were what got sequenced. Assay used: immunoSEQ multiplex PCR; TCRdb lists only in-frame clones, some missing. The sample lists roughly 240,000 clones; roughly 24% were seen once. The source material was naive CD4+ T cells from blood. The receptor set was obtained from a woman younger than 45 with type 1 diabetes.

J is TRBJ2-1 and V is TRBV5-1; D gene uncertain. CDR1 and CDR2 from the germline V gene are SGHRS and YFSETQ. The ends were cut back, 6 bases at V and 5 bases at J, with 9 bases in the middle. The CDR3 is made up of 12 amino acids. As DNA, the CDR3 is TGCGCCAGCACCTCCTTTAACAATGAGCAGTTCTTC. The encoded protein is CASTSFNNEQFF.

This clone was found a few times. The chain joins TRBV5-1 to TRBJ2-1, with D tentatively TRBD2 (5 bases). Trimming removed 0 bases from V and 7 bases from J, with 14 bases in between. The CDR3 sequence is 15 residues long. Germline values: CDR1 SGHRS, CDR2 YFSETQ. The CDR3 protein is CASSLGTEDSNEQFF. Written as DNA, the CDR3 is TGCGCCAGCAGCTTGGGGACGGAGGATTCGAATGAGCAGTTCTTC.

This clone occurred a few times. V and J are TRBV6-6 and TRBJ1-1; D might be TRBD1 (6 bases). The V and J ends lost 0 bases and 3 bases respectively, with 8 bases between them. This CDR3 spans 14 amino acids. Germline CDR1 and CDR2: MNHNY and SVGAGI (reference sequence). Written as DNA, the CDR3 is TGTGCCAGCAGTTACTCGACAGGAGACACTGAAGCTTTCTTT. It codes for CASSYSTGDTEAFF.

The chain recombines TRBV6-1 with TRBJ2-7, with TRBD1 matching over 8 bases. The CDR3 length is 14 residues. From germline, CDR1 is MNHNS and CDR2 SASEGT. The trim removed 6 bases at V and 7 bases at J, leaving 11 bases unmatched. The CDR3 here is CASRRTGKVGEQYF. The CDR3 DNA follows: TGTGCCAGCAGGAGGACAGGGAAGGTGGGGGAGCAGTACTTC.

The chain employs TRBV6-6 and TRBJ2-7, with D perhaps TRBD1 (6 bases). Trimming left V 7 bases short and J 2 bases short, with 15 bases between. The CDR3 extends over 14 amino acids. Per germline, CDR1 MNHNY and CDR2 SVGAGI (reference sequence). CDR3 nucleotides: TGTGCCAGCAAGTCGGGACATTCGACCTACGAGCAGTACTTC. The encoded protein is CASKSGHSTYEQYF.

CDR3 sequence (DNA): TGTGCCAGCAGCGAAGCGGCCTTACAAGAGACCCAGTACTTC. As protein: CASSEAALQETQYF. The chain is built from TRBV5-4 and TRBJ2-5; D is perhaps TRBD2 (5 bases). The CDR3 extends over 14 amino acids. Germline V CDR1 and CDR2: SGHNT, YYREEE (reference sequence). Deletions cut 4 bases from V and 2 bases from J, with 12 bases between.

The V and J genes are TRBV20-1 and TRBJ2-7; no definite D call. This CDR3 region has 11 residues. With 3 bases removed from V and 4 bases from J, the gap between germline ends came to 7 bases. Germline CDR1 reads DFQATT; CDR2 reads SNEGSKA (reference sequence). The CDR3 sequence: CSASAEYEQYF. DNA for the CDR3: TGCAGTGCTAGTGCAGAATACGAGCAGTACTTC.

The rearrangement uses TRBV7-8 and TRBJ2-6, with a possible D match to TRBD2 (6 bases). V lost 0 bases to trimming and J lost 1 base, with 7 bases between them. The germline CDR1 and CDR2 sequences are SGHVS and FQNEAQ. The CDR3 totals 16 residues. CDR3 loop: CASSLAGGSGANVLTF. As DNA, the CDR3 is TGTGCCAGCAGCTTAGCGGGGGGTTCTGGGGCCAACGTCCTGACTTTC.

The chain couples TRBV28 to TRBJ2-1; D may be TRBD2 (6 bases). This CDR3 has 11 amino acids. Germline V gene lookup returns CDR1 MDHEN and CDR2 SYDVKM. Trimming left V 6 bases short and J 13 bases short, with 13 bases between. The CDR3 loop reads CASSPRETQFF. CDR3 DNA sequence: TGTGCCAGCAGCCCCCGGGAGACTCAGTTCTTC.

The sample holds a few counts of this clone. The chain has TRBV11-1 and TRBJ2-5; TRBD1 is a possible D gene (6 bases). The germline gives CDR1 SGHAT, CDR2 FQDESV (reference sequence). The CDR3 length is 14 residues. Deletions cut 5 bases from V and 2 bases from J, with 12 bases between. CDR3 in DNA: TGTGCCAGCAGCCTATTGGACAGACAAGAGACCCAGTACTTC. As protein: CASSLLDRQETQYF. The full variable domain, completed using reference TRBV11-1 and TRBJ2-5, is EAEVAQSPRYKITEKSQAVAFWCDPISGHATLYWYRQILGQGPELLVQFQDESVVDDSQLPKDRFSAERLKGVDSTLKIQPAELGDSAMYLCASSLLDRQETQYFGPGTRLLVL.

The chain joins TRBV6-5 to TRBJ2-7; 9 nucleotides agree with TRBD2. The germline gives CDR1 MNHEY, CDR2 SVGAGI. This CDR3 is built from 15 residues. The J segment lost 3 bases and the V segment lost 0 bases, leaving 3 bases of the junction unmatched. CDR3 amino acids: CASSYSMTSGYEQYF. The CDR3 bases are TGTGCCAGCAGTTACTCGATGACTAGCGGCTACGAGCAGTACTTC.

The sample holds a few counts of this clone. This sequence joins TRBV7-3 and TRBJ2-5; a weak D match, TRBD1 (6 bases). Germline values: CDR1 SGHTA, CDR2 FQGTGA. This CDR3 is 16 amino acids long. Trimming stripped 2 bases from V and 4 bases from J, with 17 bases between. The DNA for the CDR3 is TGTGCCAGCAGCTTAGGGACATCAACTTCTGGAGAGACCCAGTACTTC. Its protein product is CASSLGTSTSGETQYF.

J is TRBJ2-1 and V is TRBV5-1, with 8 bases fitting TRBD2. The V segment lost 5 bases and the J segment 8 bases; nucleotides outside the gene matches: 9. Germline V gene sequence: CDR1 SGHRS, CDR2 YFSETQ. This CDR3 region has 14 residues. The CDR3 DNA follows: TGCGCCAGCAGGGACGGGACTAGTTGGCATGAGCAGTTCTTC. Translated, it gives CASRDGTSWHEQFF.

The J gene is TRBJ1-2, the V gene TRBV28; 7 positions agree with TRBD1. Losses at the gene ends were 2 bases for V and 8 bases for J; bases not matched to a gene: 8. Germline V gene sequence: CDR1 MDHEN, CDR2 SYDVKM. This CDR3 comprises 14 residues. Written as DNA, the CDR3 is TGTGCCAGCAGTTTAGCGACAGGGCCCCTAGGCTACACCTTC. Encoded protein: CASSLATGPLGYTF.

To note about this clone: This sample also contains other DNA sequences that code for the same CDR3. The chain joins TRBV4-1 to TRBJ2-7; 11 positions agree with TRBD1. This CDR3 has 15 amino acids. CDR1 and CDR2 (germline): MGHRA, YSYEKL. Trimming at V came to 6 bases and at J to 4 bases, leaving 8 bases not matched to a gene. CDR3 bases: TGCGCCAGCAGTCCCGGACAGGGGGCTCGGTACGAGCAGTACTTC. As protein: CASSPGQGARYEQYF.

The chain couples TRBV5-1 to TRBJ2-3, with D possibly TRBD2 on 5 matching bases. This CDR3 spans 13 amino acids. Germline CDR1 and CDR2: SGHRS and YFSETQ. Trimming took 4 bases from V and 2 from J, leaving 8 bases between them. This chain's CDR3 is CASSRGNTDTQYF. In DNA, the CDR3 is TGCGCCAGCAGCCGAGGGAACACAGATACGCAGTATTTT.

The rearrangement joins TRBV18 to TRBJ2-3; 8 bases are a match to TRBD2. The germline V gene encodes CDR1 KGHSH and CDR2 LQKENI. J gave up 1 base and V 2 bases, and 8 bases lay outside the gene matches. The length of the CDR3 is 17 residues. CDR3 nucleotides: TGTGCCAGCTCACCAAGCACTAGCGGAGGGGGCACAGATACGCAGTATTTT. It translates to CASSPSTSGGGTDTQYF.

V usage is TRBV5-1 and J usage is TRBJ2-1, with 7 bases aligning to TRBD1. This CDR3 region has 15 residues. Trimming cost V 7 bases and J 2 bases; bases outside gene matches: 9. Germline assignment: CDR1 SGHRS and CDR2 YFSETQ. CDR3 DNA sequence: TGCGCCAGCGCTCAGACAGGGTTGCCCTACAATGAGCAGTTCTTC. Its protein product is CASAQTGLPYNEQFF.